Following are 2 T cell receptor beta chains from one sample sequenced in a study of OX40 agonist ivuxolimab in advanced cancers. Here immunoSEQ multiplex PCR was the method, and the copy in TCRdb shows in-frame clones only, minus some. The repertoire has tens of thousands of clones, about 89% of them found once; the top ten carry approximately 0.39%. This sample comprised CD4+ or CD8+ T cells sorted from blood, obtained in a trial of the OX40 agonist ivuxolimab. All receptors derive from an adult with an advanced solid tumor such as melanoma, head and neck, liver or kidney cancer.

The rearrangement uses TRBV5-4 and TRBJ2-7, with TRBD2 identical over 11 bases. V was clipped by 1 base and J by 4 bases; unmatched bases: 1. The germline CDR1 and CDR2 sequences are SGHNT and YYREEE (reference sequence). CDR3 length: 14 amino acids. Written as DNA, the CDR3 is TGTGCCAGCAGCTTGACTAGCGGGAGATACGAGCAGTACTTC. As protein: CASSLTSGRYEQYF.

V is TRBV27 and J is TRBJ1-2; no clear D. Between the trimmed V and J ends, which lost 3 bases and 2 bases, there was a span of 13 bases. CDR1 is MNHEY, CDR2 SMNVEV, per germline (reference sequence). The CDR3 sequence is 15 residues long. Written as DNA, the CDR3 is TGTGCCAGCAGTTTTGGAGGGAGGGTCAACTATGGCTACACCTTC. Translating gives CASSFGGRVNYGYTF.